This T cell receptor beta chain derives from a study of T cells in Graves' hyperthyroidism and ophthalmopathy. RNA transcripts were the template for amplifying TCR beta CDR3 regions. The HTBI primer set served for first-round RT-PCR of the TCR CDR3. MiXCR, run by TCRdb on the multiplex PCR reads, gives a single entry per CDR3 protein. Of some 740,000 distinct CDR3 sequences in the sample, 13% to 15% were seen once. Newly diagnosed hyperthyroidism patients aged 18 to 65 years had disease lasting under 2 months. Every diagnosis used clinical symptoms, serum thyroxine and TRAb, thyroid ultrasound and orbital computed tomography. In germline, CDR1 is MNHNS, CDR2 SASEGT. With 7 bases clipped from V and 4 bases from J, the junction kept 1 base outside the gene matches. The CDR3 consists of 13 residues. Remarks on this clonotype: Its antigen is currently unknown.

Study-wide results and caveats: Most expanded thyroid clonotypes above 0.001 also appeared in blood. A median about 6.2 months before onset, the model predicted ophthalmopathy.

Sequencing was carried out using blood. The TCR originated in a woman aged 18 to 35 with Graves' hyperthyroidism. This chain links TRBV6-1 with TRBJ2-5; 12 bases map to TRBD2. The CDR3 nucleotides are TGTGCCAGCAAACTAGCGGGAGGAGAGACCCAGTACTTC. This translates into CASKLAGGETQYF.